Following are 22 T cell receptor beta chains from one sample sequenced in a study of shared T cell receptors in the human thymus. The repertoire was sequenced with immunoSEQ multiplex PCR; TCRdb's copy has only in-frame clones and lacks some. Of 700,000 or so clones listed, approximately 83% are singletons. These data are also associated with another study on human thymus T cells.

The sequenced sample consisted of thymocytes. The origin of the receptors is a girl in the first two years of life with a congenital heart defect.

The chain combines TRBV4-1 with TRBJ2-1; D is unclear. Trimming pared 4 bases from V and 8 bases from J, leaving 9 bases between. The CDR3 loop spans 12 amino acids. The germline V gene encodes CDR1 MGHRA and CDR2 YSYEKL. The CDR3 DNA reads TGCGCCAGCAGCCGCGACTTGGATGAGCAGTTCTTC. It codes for CASSRDLDEQFF.

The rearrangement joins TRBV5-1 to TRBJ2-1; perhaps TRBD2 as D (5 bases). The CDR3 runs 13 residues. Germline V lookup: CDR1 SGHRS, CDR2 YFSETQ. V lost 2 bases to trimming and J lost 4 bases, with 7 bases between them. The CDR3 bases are TGCGCCAGCAGCTTCGGGGTTTACAATGAGCAGTTCTTC. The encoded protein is CASSFGVYNEQFF.

DNA for the CDR3: TGTGCCAGCAGCTTGCGCAAGAGCCCAAGCTCCTATAATTCACCCCTCCACTTT. This codes for CASSLRKSPSSYNSPLHF. The chain combines TRBV28 with TRBJ1-6; D is ambiguous. This CDR3 is 18 amino acids long. V was clipped by 6 bases and J by 0 bases, with 18 bases between them. Looked up from germline, CDR1 is MDHEN and CDR2 is SYDVKM. Full variable domain (rest looked up from reference TRBV28 and TRBJ1-6): DVKVTQSSRYLVKRTGEKVFLECVQDMDHENMFWYRQDPGLGLRLIYFSYDVKMKEKGDIPEGYSVSREKKERFSLILESASTNQTSMYLCASSLRKSPSSYNSPLHFGNGTRLTVT.

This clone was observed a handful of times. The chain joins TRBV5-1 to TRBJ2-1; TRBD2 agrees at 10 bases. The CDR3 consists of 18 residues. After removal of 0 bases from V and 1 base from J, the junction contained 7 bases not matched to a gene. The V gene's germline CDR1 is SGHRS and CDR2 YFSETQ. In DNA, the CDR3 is TGCGCCAGCAGCTTGGTGGCTAGCGGGGGCTCTTCCTACAATGAGCAGTTCTTC. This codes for CASSLVASGGSSYNEQFF.

In nucleotides, the CDR3 is TGTGCTAGTGGTAACCGGACAGGGGGCACTCCTAACTATGGCTACACCTTC. Its translation is CASGNRTGGTPNYGYTF. The V and J genes are TRBV12-5 and TRBJ1-2; 11 bases line up with TRBD1. V was clipped by 5 bases and J by 0 bases; unmatched bases: 8. In germline, CDR1 is LGHNT, CDR2 FRNRAP. This CDR3 has 17 amino acids.

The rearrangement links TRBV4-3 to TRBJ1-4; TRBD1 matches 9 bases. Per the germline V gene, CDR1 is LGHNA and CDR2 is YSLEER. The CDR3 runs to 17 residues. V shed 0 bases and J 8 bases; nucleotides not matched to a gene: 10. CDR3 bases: TGCGCCAGCAGCCAAGAGAGGTCGACAGGGGGAAGGGAAAAACTGTTTTTT. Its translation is CASSQERSTGGREKLFF.

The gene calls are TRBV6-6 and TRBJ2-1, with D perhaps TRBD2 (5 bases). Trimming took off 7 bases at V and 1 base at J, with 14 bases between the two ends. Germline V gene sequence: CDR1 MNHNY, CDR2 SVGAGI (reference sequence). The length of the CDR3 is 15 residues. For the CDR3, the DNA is TGTGCCAGCAATCGCGAAGCGGCATCCTACAATGAGCAGTTCTTC. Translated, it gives CASNREAASYNEQFF.

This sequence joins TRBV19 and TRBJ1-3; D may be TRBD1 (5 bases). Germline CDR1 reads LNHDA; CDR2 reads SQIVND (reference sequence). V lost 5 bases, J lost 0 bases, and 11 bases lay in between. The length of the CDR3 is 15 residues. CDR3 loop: CASSSRQTSGNTIYF. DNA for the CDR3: TGTGCCAGTAGTTCGAGACAGACCTCTGGAAACACCATATATTTT.

Here the CDR3 DNA reads TGTGCCAGCAGCTTAAGGCCGGCGGGACCCCTTGGGGAGACCCAGTACTTC. This encodes CASSLRPAGPLGETQYF. The rearrangement uses TRBV7-2 and TRBJ2-5; tentative D call: TRBD2 (6 bases). V shed 2 bases and J shed 5 bases, with 21 bases lying between them. CDR1 and CDR2 from the germline V gene are SGHTA and FQGNSA. The CDR3 is 17 amino acids.

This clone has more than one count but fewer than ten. CDR3: CASSQERTVPGREETNYGYTF. CDR3 coding DNA: TGCGCCAGCAGCCAAGAAAGGACGGTCCCGGGACGGGAGGAAACTAACTATGGCTACACCTTC. The chain uses TRBV4-1 and TRBJ1-2; D is possibly TRBD1 (5 bases). This CDR3 is 21 amino acids long. Germline V gene data show CDR1 as MGHRA and CDR2 as YSYEKL. Trimming cost V 0 bases and J 0 bases, with 26 bases left between them.

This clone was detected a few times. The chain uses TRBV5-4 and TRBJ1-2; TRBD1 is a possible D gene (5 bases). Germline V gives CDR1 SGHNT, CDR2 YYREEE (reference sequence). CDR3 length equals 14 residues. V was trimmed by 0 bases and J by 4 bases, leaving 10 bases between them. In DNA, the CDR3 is TGTGCCAGCAGCTTGGTGCAGGGCGCCTATGGCTACACCTTC. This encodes CASSLVQGAYGYTF. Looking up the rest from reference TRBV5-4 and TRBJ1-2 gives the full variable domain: ETGVTQSPTHLIKTRGQQVTLRCSSQSGHNTVSWYQQALGQGPQFIFQYYREEENGRGNFPPRFSGLQFPNYSSELNVNALELDDSALYLCASSLVQGAYGYTFGSGTRLTVV.

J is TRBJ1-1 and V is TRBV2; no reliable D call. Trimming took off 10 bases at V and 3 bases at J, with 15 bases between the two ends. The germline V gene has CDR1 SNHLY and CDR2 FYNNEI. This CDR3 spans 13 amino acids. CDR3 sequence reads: CATLVILYTEAFF. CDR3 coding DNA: TGTGCCACCCTCGTTATCCTTTACACTGAAGCTTTCTTT.

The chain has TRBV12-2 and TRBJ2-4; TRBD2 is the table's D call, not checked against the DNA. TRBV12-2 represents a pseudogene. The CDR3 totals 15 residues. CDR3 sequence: CASRLTRMAKNIQYF. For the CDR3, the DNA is TGTGCAAGTCGCTTGACGCGGATGGCCAAAAACATTCAGTACTTC.

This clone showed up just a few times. CDR3: CATSDNDRGLNEQYF. The CDR3 DNA follows: TGTGCCACCAGTGATAACGACAGGGGGCTCAACGAGCAGTACTTC. The chain carries TRBV15 and TRBJ2-7, with TRBD1 matching over 10 bases. V dropped 6 bases and J dropped 5; count of bases not matched to a gene: 10. The CDR3 is 15 amino acids. Germline loops: CDR1 LNHNV, CDR2 YYDKDF (reference sequence). The full variable domain, rest sourced from reference TRBV15 and TRBJ2-7, is DAMVIQNPRYQVTQFGKPVTLSCSQTLNHNVMYWYQQKSSQAPKLLFHYYDKDFNNEADTPDNFQSRRPNTSFCFLDIRSPGLGDTAMYLCATSDNDRGLNEQYFGPGTRLTVT.

The CDR3 DNA sequence: TGCAGCGTTGAAGCCGGCGGGGGGCGAGAGACCCAGTACTTC. This encodes CSVEAGGGRETQYF. This chain joins TRBV29-1 and TRBJ2-5, with 8 bases lining up with TRBD2. After removal of 1 base from V and 4 bases from J, the junction contained 5 bases not matched to a gene. CDR1 is SQVTM and CDR2 is ANQGSEA in the germline V gene. The CDR3 spans 14 residues.

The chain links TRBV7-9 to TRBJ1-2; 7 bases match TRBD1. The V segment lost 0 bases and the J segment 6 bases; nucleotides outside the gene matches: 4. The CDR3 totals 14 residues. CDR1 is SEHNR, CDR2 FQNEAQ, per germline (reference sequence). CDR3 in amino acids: CASSLADRDDGYTF. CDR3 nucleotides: TGTGCCAGCAGCTTAGCTGACAGGGACGATGGCTACACCTTC.

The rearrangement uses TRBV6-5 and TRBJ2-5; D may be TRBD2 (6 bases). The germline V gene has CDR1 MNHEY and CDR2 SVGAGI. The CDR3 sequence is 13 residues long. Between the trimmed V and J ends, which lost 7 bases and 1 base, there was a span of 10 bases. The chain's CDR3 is CASTGEAQETQYF. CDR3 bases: TGTGCCAGCACGGGGGAAGCCCAAGAGACCCAGTACTTC.

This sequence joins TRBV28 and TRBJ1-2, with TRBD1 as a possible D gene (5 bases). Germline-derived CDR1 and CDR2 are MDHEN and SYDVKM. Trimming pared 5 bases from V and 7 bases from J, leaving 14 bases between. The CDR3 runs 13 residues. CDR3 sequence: CASSPQGVSGYTF. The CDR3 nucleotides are TGTGCCAGCAGTCCCCAAGGGGTATCTGGCTACACCTTC.

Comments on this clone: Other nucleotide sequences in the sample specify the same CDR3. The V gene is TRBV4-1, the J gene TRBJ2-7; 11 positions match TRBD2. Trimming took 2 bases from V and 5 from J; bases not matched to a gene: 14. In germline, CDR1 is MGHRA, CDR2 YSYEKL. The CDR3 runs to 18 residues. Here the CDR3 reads CASSQRRHDSGGADEQYF. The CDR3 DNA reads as TGCGCCAGCAGCCAAAGACGCCATGATAGCGGGGGGGCCGACGAGCAGTACTTC.

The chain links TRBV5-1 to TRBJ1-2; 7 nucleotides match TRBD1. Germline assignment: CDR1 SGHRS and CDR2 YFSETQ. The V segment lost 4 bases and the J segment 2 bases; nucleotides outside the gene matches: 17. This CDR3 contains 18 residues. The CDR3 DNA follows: TGCGCCAGCAGCCCCCGCCGGGACAGACAACATACGAACTATGGCTACACCTTC. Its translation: CASSPRRDRQHTNYGYTF.

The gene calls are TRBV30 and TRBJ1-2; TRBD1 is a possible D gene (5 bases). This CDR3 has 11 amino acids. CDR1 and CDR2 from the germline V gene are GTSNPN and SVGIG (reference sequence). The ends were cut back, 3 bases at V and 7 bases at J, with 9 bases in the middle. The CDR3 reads CAWSQGGGYTF. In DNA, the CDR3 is TGTGCCTGGAGCCAGGGCGGTGGCTACACCTTC.

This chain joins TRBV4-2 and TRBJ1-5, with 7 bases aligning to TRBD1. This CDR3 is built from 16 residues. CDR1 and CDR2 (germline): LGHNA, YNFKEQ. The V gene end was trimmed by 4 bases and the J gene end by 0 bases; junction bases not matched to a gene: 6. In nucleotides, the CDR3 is TGTGCCAGCAGCCCAGGGACAGACCATAGCAATCAGCCCCAGCATTTT. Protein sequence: CASSPGTDHSNQPQHF.